This section outlines one T cell receptor (beta chain) sequence together with its context. What it binds is unknown. This sample was included in a study of CD8 T cells in ankylosing spondylitis. J lost 3 bases, V lost 8 bases, and 3 bases had no gene match. The CDR3 is 12 amino acids. A quantitative 5'-RACE method, one with molecular barcodes, was used to make TCR beta libraries. TCRdb redid the calling of the 5' RACE reads with MiXCR, one entry per CDR3 protein. The table has 200,000 to 250,000 distinct CDR3 sequences, about 10% seen once. Study findings and constraints: In the blood and synovial fluid of reactive arthritis, some motif variants had been previously reported. Ankylosing spondylitis blood appeared to carry a characteristic TCR beta motif of roughly eight highly homologous variants. Reportedly, significant enrichment of disease-linked clones occurred in matched ankylosing spondylitis synovial fluid.

The clonotype comes from a male donor with ankylosing spondylitis or in good health (not recorded which). Sample: blood, either unsorted or a sorted T cell fraction (not recorded which). The V and J genes are TRBV12-3 or TRBV12-4 and TRBJ1-2; 7 nucleotides align to TRBD1. The CDR3 DNA reads TGTGCCAGCCGCCAGGGGGACTATGGCTACACCTTC. As protein: CASRQGDYGYTF.